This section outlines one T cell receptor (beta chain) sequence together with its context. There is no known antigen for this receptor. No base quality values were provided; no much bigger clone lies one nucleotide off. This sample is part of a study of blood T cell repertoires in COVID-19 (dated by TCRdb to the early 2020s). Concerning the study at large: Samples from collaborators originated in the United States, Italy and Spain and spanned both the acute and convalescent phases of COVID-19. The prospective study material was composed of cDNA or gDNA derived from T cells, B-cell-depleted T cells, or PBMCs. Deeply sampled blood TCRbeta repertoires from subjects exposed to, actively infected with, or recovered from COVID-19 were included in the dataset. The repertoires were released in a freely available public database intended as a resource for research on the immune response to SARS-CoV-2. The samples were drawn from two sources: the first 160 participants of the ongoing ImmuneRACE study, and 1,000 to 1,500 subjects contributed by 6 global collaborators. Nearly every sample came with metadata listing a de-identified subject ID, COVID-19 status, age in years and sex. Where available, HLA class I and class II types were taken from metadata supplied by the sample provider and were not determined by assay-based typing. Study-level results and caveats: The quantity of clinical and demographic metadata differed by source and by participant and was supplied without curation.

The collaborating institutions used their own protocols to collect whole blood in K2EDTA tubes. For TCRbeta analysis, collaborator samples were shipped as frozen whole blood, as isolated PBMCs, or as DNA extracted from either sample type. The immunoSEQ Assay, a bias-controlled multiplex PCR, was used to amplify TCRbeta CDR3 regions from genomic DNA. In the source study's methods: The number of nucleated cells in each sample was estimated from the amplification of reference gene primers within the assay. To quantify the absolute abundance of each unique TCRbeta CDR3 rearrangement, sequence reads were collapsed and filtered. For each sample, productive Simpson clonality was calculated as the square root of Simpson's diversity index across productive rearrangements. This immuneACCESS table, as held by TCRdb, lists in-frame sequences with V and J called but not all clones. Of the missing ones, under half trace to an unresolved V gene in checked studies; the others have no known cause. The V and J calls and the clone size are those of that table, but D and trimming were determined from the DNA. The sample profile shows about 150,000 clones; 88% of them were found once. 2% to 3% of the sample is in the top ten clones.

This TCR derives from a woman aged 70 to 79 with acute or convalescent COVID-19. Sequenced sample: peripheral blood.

The sequenced DNA: TGTGCCAGCAGCGGAGAACAGGGGAACAATCAGCCCCAGCATTTT. Its amino acids are CASSGEQGNNQPQHF. The sequence joins TRBV7-9 to TRBJ1-5, and TRBD1 aligns with 7 junction nucleotides. The germline V gene encodes CDR1 SEHNR and CDR2 FQNEAQ (reference sequence). CDR3 length: 15 amino acids, cysteine to phenylalanine. CDR3 DNA is the only sequence kept; it has 45 bases, read in frame from the first base. Relative to germline, V is missing 5 bases and J is missing 3 bases, with 7 bases of the junction outside any gene match.